Below are 22 T cell receptor beta chains sequenced from a single sample in a study of type 1 and type 2 diabetes patients. PCR was run on genomic DNA. Multiplex PCR with 30 forward and 13 reverse primers amplified the TCR beta CDR3. TCRdb analysed the multiplex PCR reads with MiXCR anew, one entry per CDR3 protein. Counted here are fewer than 350,000 distinct CDR3 sequences, roughly 50% occurring once; the ten biggest clones make up about 13%. The source material was peripheral blood mononuclear cells (PBMCs). Every receptor here comes from a man aged 18 to 30 with type 2 diabetes.

Only a few counts were recorded for this clonotype. The genes are TRBV7-8 and TRBJ2-3; D is uncertain. From germline, CDR1 is SGHVS and CDR2 FQNEAQ. This CDR3 is 12 amino acids long. Between the trimmed V and J ends, which lost 2 bases and 4 bases, there was a span of 4 bases. CDR3: CASSLFPDTQYF. In nucleotides, the CDR3 is TGTGCCAGCAGCTTATTCCCAGATACGCAGTATTTT.

This clonotype was seen only a few times. The V call is TRBV12-3 or TRBV12-4, the J call TRBJ1-1; a possible D gene is TRBD1 (5 bases). The CDR3 length is 17 residues. V gave up 5 bases and J gave up 4 bases, with 23 bases separating them. CDR3 coding DNA: TGTGCCAGCAGTCCCCTCGGTGGGGGGTTCTGGGGCACTGAAGCTTTCTTT. Amino acid sequence: CASSPLGGGFWGTEAFF.

In regard to this clonotype: At one boundary the junction diverges from the germline segment, which might be a read error. The DNA for the CDR3 is TGTGCCAGCCGTGAAGCGAGGAGCGGGAGGGCCTTAAATACGCAGTATTTT. Its translation is CASREARSGRALNTQYF. The genes are TRBV2 and TRBJ2-3; 10 bases agree with TRBD2. The CDR3 has 17 residues. From germline, CDR1 is SNHLY and CDR2 FYNNEI.

V gene TRBV27 combines with J gene TRBJ2-7; TRBD2 might be the D (5 bases). The CDR3 contains 13 residues. Trimming removed 6 bases from V and 7 bases from J, with 16 bases in between. The germline gives CDR1 MNHEY, CDR2 SMNVEV (reference sequence). The CDR3 coding sequence is TGTGCCAGCAGGATCTGGGCGGGTGGGGAGCAGTACTTC. It encodes CASRIWAGGEQYF.

This clonotype turned up a few times. This chain uses TRBV2 with TRBJ2-5; 14 bases fit TRBD2. The trim removed 6 bases at V and 12 bases at J, leaving 6 bases unmatched. CDR1 is SNHLY, CDR2 FYNNEI, per germline. The CDR3 consists of 13 residues. The CDR3 is CASRDPGLAGEYF. The CDR3 DNA reads as TGTGCCAGCAGGGATCCGGGACTAGCGGGGGAGTACTTC.

The chain is built from TRBV7-2 and TRBJ2-1, with TRBD2 as a possible D gene (6 bases). The CDR3 has 16 amino acids. Per germline, CDR1 SGHTA and CDR2 FQGNSA. V was shortened by 1 base and J by 2 bases, with 12 bases between the two germline ends. The CDR3 region is CASSLEPGGAYNEQFF. The CDR3 DNA follows: TGTGCCAGCAGCTTAGAACCCGGGGGTGCCTACAATGAGCAGTTCTTC.

The chain joins TRBV20-1 to TRBJ2-5, with D perhaps matching TRBD2 (6 bases). V was pared by 0 bases and J by 5 bases, with 22 bases between. The germline gives CDR1 DFQATT, CDR2 SNEGSKA (reference sequence). CDR3 size: 17 residues. CDR3 in DNA: TGCAGTGCTAGAGAAGACGACCGGGCTGCACGGGGGGAGACCCAGTACTTC. Translated: CSAREDDRAARGETQYF.

This clonotype was seen only a few times. The CDR3 does not close with the conserved phenylalanine or tryptophan, likely indicating a read error. The CDR3 region is CATQLTGTYEQYL. CDR3 in DNA: TGTGCCACTCAACTGACAGGTACCTACGAGCAGTACCTC. The chain has TRBV15 and TRBJ2-7; D is possibly TRBD1 (6 bases). Deletions cut 9 bases from V and 2 bases from J, with 14 bases between. The germline V gene encodes CDR1 LNHNV and CDR2 YYDKDF (reference sequence). CDR3 length equals 13 residues.

With regard to this clonotype: This may be a read error: a much more frequent sequence differs by one nucleotide. The chain employs TRBV30 and TRBJ1-1; no definite D call. CDR1 and CDR2 from the germline V gene are GTSNPN and SVGIG (reference sequence). Trimming cost V 5 bases and J 0 bases, with 10 bases left between them. The CDR3 contains 13 residues. Written as DNA, the CDR3 is TGTGCCTGGTGCCGACCGTTGAACACTGAAGCTTTCTTT. Protein sequence: CAWCRPLNTEAFF.

This clonotype occurred a few times. J is TRBJ2-7 and V is TRBV7-2; TRBD2 matches 10 bases. J was trimmed by 2 bases and V by 2 bases; bases with no gene match: 9. Germline CDR1 SGHTA, CDR2 FQGNSA. This CDR3 is built from 17 residues. CDR3 in DNA: TGTGCCAGCAGCTTAATAGGCGGGCTAGCGGGGGCCTACGAGCAGTACTTC. This encodes CASSLIGGLAGAYEQYF.

The chain has TRBV20-1 and TRBJ2-5, with 10 bases lining up with TRBD2. J lost 4 bases, V lost 0 bases, and 8 bases had no gene match. The CDR3 is 16 residues long. CDR1 and CDR2 from the germline V gene are DFQATT and SNEGSKA (reference sequence). CDR3 in amino acids: CSARDRWGLARETQYF. CDR3 bases: TGCAGTGCTAGAGATCGTTGGGGACTAGCGCGAGAGACCCAGTACTTC.

The chain recombines TRBV3-1 with TRBJ2-7; D may be TRBD2 (5 bases). This CDR3 has 19 amino acids. The germline gives CDR1 LGHDT, CDR2 YNNKEL (reference sequence). The germline V and J ends were trimmed by 0 bases and 2 bases, with 23 bases remaining between them. The CDR3 is CASSQDIVGGSAYPYEQYF. The CDR3 DNA reads TGTGCCAGCAGCCAAGATATCGTTGGAGGTAGCGCATACCCCTACGAGCAGTACTTC.

This clonotype was counted a few times. The V call is TRBV19, the J call TRBJ2-7, with a tentative D call TRBD2 (5 bases). The germline CDR1 and CDR2 sequences are LNHDA and SQIVND (reference sequence). The CDR3 covers 13 residues. V lost 3 bases to trimming and J lost 2 bases, with 8 bases between them. In nucleotides, the CDR3 is TGTGCCAGTAGTATCGGGGATGCCTACGAGCAGTACTTC. Translation: CASSIGDAYEQYF.

The gene calls are TRBV10-3 and TRBJ2-1, with TRBD2 as a possible D gene (7 bases). V lost 6 bases to trimming and J lost 3 bases, with 18 bases between them. In germline, CDR1 is ENHRY, CDR2 SYGVKD. This CDR3 spans 16 amino acids. The CDR3 DNA follows: TGTGCCATCAGCCCCATGGGAGGGGGGCTCTACAATGAGCAGTTCTTC. Translated: CAISPMGGGLYNEQFF.

V and J are TRBV7-3 and TRBJ1-2, with a weak D call TRBD1 (6 bases). This CDR3 contains 13 residues. Germline-derived CDR1 and CDR2 are SGHTA and FQGTGA. Trimming stripped 6 bases from V and 8 bases from J, with 16 bases between. CDR3 bases: TGTGCCAGCAGTGGATACACAGGGTTCGGCTACACCTTC. This sequence encodes CASSGYTGFGYTF.

This chain connects TRBV20-1 to TRBJ2-7, with TRBD2 identical over 7 bases. J gave up 5 bases and V 5 bases, and 15 bases lay outside the gene matches. The CDR3 totals 15 residues. Germline lookup yields CDR1 DFQATT and CDR2 SNEGSKA (reference sequence). CDR3 loop: CSAPPGRGSGHEQYF. The CDR3 nucleotides are TGCAGTGCTCCCCCCGGCCGCGGGAGTGGCCACGAGCAGTACTTC.

Remarks on this clonotype: A single base separates this from a much larger clone, so it may be a read error. Since no conserved phenylalanine or tryptophan closes the CDR3, a read error is the likely cause. The chain joins TRBV15 to TRBJ2-7; TRBD2 is a possible D gene (5 bases). Germline V gene lookup returns CDR1 LNHNV and CDR2 YYDKDF (reference sequence). Trimming removed 1 base from V and 3 bases from J, with 13 bases in between. This CDR3 contains 15 residues. The CDR3 loop reads CATSRVVSARYEQYS. CDR3 nucleotide sequence: TGTGCCACCAGCAGAGTCGTTAGCGCCCGCTACGAGCAGTACTCC.

CDR3 region: CASSDASDYEQYF. DNA of the CDR3: TGTGCCAGCAGTGATGCCTCAGACTACGAGCAGTACTTC. The chain carries TRBV12-3 or TRBV12-4 and TRBJ2-7; D remains unclear. The CDR3 has 13 residues. Trimming left V 5 bases short and J 3 bases short, with 11 bases between.

Only a few counts were recorded for this clonotype. The DNA for the CDR3 is TGTGCCAGCAGTGAAACCCAGGCCAAAAACATTCAGTACTTC. Amino acid sequence: CASSETQAKNIQYF. The chain is built from TRBV25-1 and TRBJ2-4, with D uncertain. The germline V gene encodes CDR1 MGHDK and CDR2 SYGVNS. Trimming pared 2 bases from V and 1 base from J, leaving 6 bases between. CDR3 length: 14 amino acids. The full variable domain, with the rest looked up from reference TRBV25-1 and TRBJ2-4, is EADIYQTPRYLVIGTGKKITLECSQTMGHDKMYWYQQDPGMELHLIHYSYGVNSTEKGDLSSESTVSRIRTEHFPLTLESARPSHTSQYLCASSETQAKNIQYFGAGTRLSVL.

There are a few counts of this clonotype. J is TRBJ2-1 and V is TRBV28; 9 bases match TRBD2. Germline V gene lookup returns CDR1 MDHEN and CDR2 SYDVKM. Unmatched junction bases numbered 5, after V lost 4 bases and J lost 4 bases. The CDR3 sequence is 15 residues long. The CDR3, as DNA: TGTGCCAGCAGTTCTCCTAGCGGGGCATACAATGAGCAGTTCTTC. Amino acids: CASSSPSGAYNEQFF.

The V call is TRBV19, the J call TRBJ1-2; D may be TRBD1 (5 bases). With 7 bases removed from V and 6 bases from J, the gap between germline ends came to 15 bases. Germline V CDR1 and CDR2: LNHDA, SQIVND (reference sequence). This CDR3 is 13 amino acids long. CDR3 sequence: CASTRMGQDGYTF. The DNA for the CDR3 is TGTGCCAGTACCCGGATGGGGCAGGATGGCTACACCTTC.

The chain uses TRBV20-1 and TRBJ1-1, with D tentatively TRBD1 (5 bases). The CDR3 consists of 13 residues. Germline assignment: CDR1 DFQATT and CDR2 SNEGSKA (reference sequence). Trimming left V 6 bases short and J 11 bases short, with 22 bases between. The CDR3 region is CSAPTDRKVKAFF. The CDR3 bases are TGCAGTGCCCCGACAGACCGAAAAGTAAAGGCTTTCTTT.